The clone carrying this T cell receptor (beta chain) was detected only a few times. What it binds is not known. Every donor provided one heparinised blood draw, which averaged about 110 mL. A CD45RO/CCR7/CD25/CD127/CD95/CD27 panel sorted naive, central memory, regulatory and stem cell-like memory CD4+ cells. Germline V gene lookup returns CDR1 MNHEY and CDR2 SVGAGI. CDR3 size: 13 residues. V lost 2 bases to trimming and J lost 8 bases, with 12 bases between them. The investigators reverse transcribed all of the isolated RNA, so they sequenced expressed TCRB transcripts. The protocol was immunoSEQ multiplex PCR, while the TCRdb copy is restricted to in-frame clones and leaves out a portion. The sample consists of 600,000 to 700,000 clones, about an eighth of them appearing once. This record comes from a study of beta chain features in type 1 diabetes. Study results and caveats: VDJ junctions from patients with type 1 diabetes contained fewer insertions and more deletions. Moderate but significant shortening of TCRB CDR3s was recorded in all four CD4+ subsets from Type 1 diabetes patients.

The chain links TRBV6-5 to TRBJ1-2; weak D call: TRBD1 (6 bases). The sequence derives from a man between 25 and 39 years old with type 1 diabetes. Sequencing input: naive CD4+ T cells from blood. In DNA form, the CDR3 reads TGTGCCAGCAGTTACCAGGGGCGAGGGGGCTACACCTTC. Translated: CASSYQGRGGYTF.